The T cell receptor beta chain described here comes from a study of CD8 T cells in ankylosing spondylitis. Molecular-barcoded quantitative 5'-RACE produced these TCR beta libraries. Via MiXCR, TCRdb re-called the 5' RACE reads, giving one row per CDR3 protein. The sample carries roughly 280,000 distinct CDR3 sequences, 20% recorded once. This clonotype appeared a few times. Its antigen remains unknown. Findings and caveats of the study: Matched synovial fluid from ankylosing spondylitis patients was reported to be enriched for disease-linked clones. Certain motif variants had earlier been reported in reactive arthritis synovial fluid and blood.

CDR1 is SGHVS, CDR2 FNYEAQ, per germline. The J segment lost 6 bases and the V segment lost 3 bases, leaving 6 bases of the junction unmatched. There are 14 residues in the CDR3. The sequenced material came from blood, either unsorted or a sorted T cell fraction (not recorded which). J is TRBJ2-5 and V is TRBV7-6; 8 bases match TRBD1. The clonotype comes from a male donor with ankylosing spondylitis or in good health (not recorded which). The CDR3, as DNA: TGTGCCAGCAGCTTCGACAGGGGATCCCAGACCCAGTACTTC. Translation gives CASSFDRGSQTQYF.